A selection of T cell receptor beta chains follows, all from one sample in a study of T cell responses to AZD1222 COVID-19 vaccine. Clones were sequenced by immunoSEQ multiplex PCR, and TCRdb holds only the in-frame ones, with some missing. The data hold over 90,000 clones, with 75% to 90% observed a single time. Sequencing was performed on peripheral blood, taken on day 0 of AZD1222 vaccination. The receptors shown here come from an adult in good health. The CDR3 runs from the conserved cysteine through the conserved F or W. The order of the fields is J gene, clone size, V gene, D gene, CDR3 DNA, CDR3 protein. A D gene is named only where the DNA matches it firmly. The size field is filled for only some rows; it gives once, few, many or a size class.

J: TRBJ1-1
size: NA
V: TRBV5-1
D: NA
DNA: TGCGCCAGCAGCTTGGGCGGCGTTACTGAAGCTTTCTTT
CDR3: CASSLGGVTEAFF

J: TRBJ2-1
size: NA
V: TRBV5-1
D: NA
DNA: TGCGCCAGCAGCTTGACCACCGACTCCTACAATGAGCAGTTCTTC
CDR3: CASSLTTDSYNEQFF

J: TRBJ1-2
size: few
V: TRBV7-2
D: NA
DNA: TGTGCCAGCAGTCAGGCCGGGACGAATGGCTACACCTTC
CDR3: CASSQAGTNGYTF

J: TRBJ2-1
size: NA
V: TRBV18
D: TRBD2
DNA: TGTGCCAGCTCACCTGTGGTAGCGGGGCCTAACAATGAGCAGTTCTTC
CDR3: CASSPVVAGPNNEQFF

J: TRBJ1-1
size: NA
V: TRBV10-3
D: NA
DNA: TGTGCCATCAGTCTACAGGGTATGACGGAAGCTTTCTTT
CDR3: CAISLQGMTEAFF

J: TRBJ1-6
size: few
V: TRBV19
D: NA
DNA: TGTGCCAGTAGTATATCCCTGGCGGACTATAATTCACCCCTCCACTTT
CDR3: CASSISLADYNSPLHF

J: TRBJ2-7
size: NA
V: TRBV18
D: NA
DNA: TGTGCCAGCTCACCATCGGGGACAATGTCCTACGAGCAGTACTTC
CDR3: CASSPSGTMSYEQYF

J: TRBJ1-2
size: NA
V: TRBV19
D: NA
DNA: TGTGCCAGTAGTCCAATCGCTAACTATGGCTACACCTTC
CDR3: CASSPIANYGYTF

J: TRBJ2-6
size: NA
V: TRBV10-3
D: NA
DNA: TGTGCCATCAGTGAGGGGGGATTGGCTGGGGCCAACGTCCTGACTTTC
CDR3: CAISEGGLAGANVLTF

J: TRBJ1-4
size: NA
V: TRBV13
D: TRBD1
DNA: TGTGCCAGCAGCGAGGGACAGGGGAATGAAAAACTGTTTTTT
CDR3: CASSEGQGNEKLFF

J: TRBJ1-3
size: NA
V: TRBV28
D: NA
DNA: TGTGCCAGCAGTTCTAGAACAGGGAGAACTGGAAACACCATATATTTT
CDR3: CASSSRTGRTGNTIYF

J: TRBJ2-3
size: NA
V: TRBV7-9
D: NA
DNA: TGTGCCAGCAGCTTACTCGCCGGAACAGATACGCAGTATTTT
CDR3: CASSLLAGTDTQYF

J: TRBJ1-1
size: NA
V: TRBV7-2
D: NA
DNA: TGTGCCAGCAGGCCTAGTTGGGACACTGAAGCTTTCTTT
CDR3: CASRPSWDTEAFF

J: TRBJ1-2
size: few
V: TRBV11-1
D: NA
DNA: TGTGCCAGCAGGAAGGACAGTTCACTCTATGGCTACACCTTC
CDR3: CASRKDSSLYGYTF

J: TRBJ2-7
size: NA
V: TRBV27
D: NA
DNA: TGTGCCAGCAGTCCAGAAATCGGGCCCGCGGACTACGAGCAGTACTTC
CDR3: CASSPEIGPADYEQYF

J: TRBJ1-5
size: NA
V: TRBV15
D: TRBD1
DNA: TGTGCCACCAGCAGAACAGGACAGGGGGATTGGCCCCAGCATTTT
CDR3: CATSRTGQGDWPQHF

J: TRBJ1-1
size: NA
V: TRBV18
D: NA
DNA: TGTGCCAGCTCACTACTTCGGGGGGGCACTGAAGCTTTCTTT
CDR3: CASSLLRGGTEAFF

J: TRBJ2-2
size: NA
V: TRBV4-3
D: TRBD1
DNA: TGCGCCAGCAGCCAATGGGACAGGGGATCCGGGGAGCTGTTTTTT
CDR3: CASSQWDRGSGELFF

J: TRBJ1-1
size: NA
V: TRBV7-6
D: NA
DNA: TGTGCCAGCGAGGGCGGGTTAGGGACCGTGAACACTGAAGCTTTCTTT
CDR3: CASEGGLGTVNTEAFF

J: TRBJ1-5
size: NA
V: TRBV28
D: NA
DNA: TGTGCCAGCAACCTTCTCAATCAGCCCCAGCATTTT
CDR3: CASNLLNQPQHF

J: TRBJ1-1
size: NA
V: TRBV5-5
D: NA
DNA: TGTGCCAGCACCTTAAACACTGAAGCTTTCTTT
CDR3: CASTLNTEAFF

J: TRBJ1-2
size: NA
V: TRBV7-2
D: NA
DNA: TGTGCCAGCAGCTTAGATGGCAGTATGAATGGCTACACCTTC
CDR3: CASSLDGSMNGYTF

J: TRBJ1-6
size: NA
V: TRBV6-5
D: TRBD1
DNA: TGTGCCAGCAGTTACACCGGGACAGCCTATAATTCACCCCTCCACTTT
CDR3: CASSYTGTAYNSPLHF

J: TRBJ2-2
size: once
V: TRBV5-4
D: NA
DNA: TGTGCCAGCAGCTTGGCGGGGACCGCGAACACCGGGGAGCTGTTTTTT
CDR3: CASSLAGTANTGELFF

J: TRBJ1-5
size: NA
V: TRBV4-3
D: NA
DNA: TGCGCCAGCAGCCAAGGCTATAATAGCAATCAGCCCCAGCATTTT
CDR3: CASSQGYNSNQPQHF

J: TRBJ1-5
size: NA
V: TRBV11-2
D: NA
DNA: TGTGCCAGCAGGCGTGGACGGGGTAGGAGGTTCAATCAGCCCCAGCATTTT
CDR3: CASRRGRGRRFNQPQHF

J: TRBJ2-5
size: NA
V: TRBV6-5
D: NA
DNA: TGTGCCAGCAGAATCACAGGGATGGAGACCCAGTACTTC
CDR3: CASRITGMETQYF

J: TRBJ1-3
size: once
V: TRBV7-8
D: NA
DNA: TGTGCCAGCAGCTTCCGTATGGGTGGCTCTGGAAACACCATATATTTT
CDR3: CASSFRMGGSGNTIYF

J: TRBJ2-1
size: NA
V: TRBV5-4
D: NA
DNA: TGTGTCAGCAGCTTCCCGGCACAGCAGTTCTTC
CDR3: CVSSFPAQQFF

J: TRBJ2-3
size: NA
V: TRBV2
D: TRBD2
DNA: TGTGCCAGCAGCCTACTAGCGGAGAGCACAGATACGCAGTATTTT
CDR3: CASSLLAESTDTQYF

J: TRBJ2-7
size: NA
V: TRBV7-8
D: TRBD1
DNA: TGTGCCAGCGATCGTCGAACAGGGGGCTACGAGCAGTACTTC
CDR3: CASDRRTGGYEQYF

J: TRBJ1-1
size: once
V: TRBV5-5
D: NA
DNA: TGTGCCAGCAGCCTCCACCCGGGGCTGGGTGGGGCTGAAGCTTTCTTT
CDR3: CASSLHPGLGGAEAFF

J: TRBJ1-3
size: NA
V: TRBV4-2
D: TRBD1
DNA: TGTGCCAGCAGCCAAGTGTTTGGGGACAGAAGATTGGGTATGGGAAACACCATATATTTT
CDR3: CASSQVFGDRRLGMGNTIYF

J: TRBJ1-1
size: NA
V: TRBV6-5
D: NA
DNA: TGTGCCAGCAGGCCGACTGGGGGGGGATATACTGAAGCTTTCTTT
CDR3: CASRPTGGGYTEAFF

J: TRBJ1-1
size: NA
V: TRBV21-1
D: NA
DNA: TGTGCCAGCAGCAAAGTGGGACAGGCTGAAGCTTTCTTT
CDR3: CASSKVGQAEAFF

J: TRBJ2-7
size: NA
V: TRBV28
D: TRBD1
DNA: TGTGCCAGTAACTCGGGACAGGCTGATGAGCAGTACTTC
CDR3: CASNSGQADEQYF

J: TRBJ1-4
size: NA
V: TRBV11-2
D: TRBD1
DNA: TGTGCCAGCAGAACAGGGGAAAGGGAAAAACTGTTTTTT
CDR3: CASRTGEREKLFF

J: TRBJ1-1
size: once
V: TRBV5-1
D: TRBD1
DNA: TGCGCCAGCAGCTTGCCGGACAGGGGCTCTGAAGCTTTCTTT
CDR3: CASSLPDRGSEAFF

J: TRBJ1-4
size: NA
V: TRBV27
D: NA
DNA: TGTGCCAGCAGTAAGCGGGGTTCTAATGAAAAACTGTTTTTT
CDR3: CASSKRGSNEKLFF

J: TRBJ2-1
size: NA
V: TRBV14
D: TRBD2
DNA: TGTGCCAGCAGCCCGAGACTAGCGTCGAATGAGCAGTTCTTC
CDR3: CASSPRLASNEQFF

J: TRBJ2-1
size: NA
V: TRBV3-1/TRBV3-2
D: NA
DNA: TGTGCCAGCAGCCGCTACCGTAGTGAGCAGTTCTTC
CDR3: CASSRYRSEQFF

J: TRBJ2-1
size: NA
V: TRBV28
D: NA
DNA: TGTGCCAGCAGTTCCCCTGGGGGGCATAGGGATGAGCAGTTCTTC
CDR3: CASSSPGGHRDEQFF